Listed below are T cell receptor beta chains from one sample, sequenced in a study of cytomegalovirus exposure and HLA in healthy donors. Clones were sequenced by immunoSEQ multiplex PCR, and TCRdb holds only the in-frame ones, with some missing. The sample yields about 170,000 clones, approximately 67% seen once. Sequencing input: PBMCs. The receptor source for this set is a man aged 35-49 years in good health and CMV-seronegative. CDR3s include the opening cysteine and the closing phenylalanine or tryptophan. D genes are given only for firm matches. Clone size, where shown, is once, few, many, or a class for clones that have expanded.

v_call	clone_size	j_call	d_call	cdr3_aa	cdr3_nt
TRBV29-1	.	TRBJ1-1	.	CSATKGIHTEAFF	TGCAGCGCGACCAAGGGGATCCACACTGAAGCTTTCTTT
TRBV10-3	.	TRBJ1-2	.	CAISESASSGYTF	TGTGCCATCAGTGAGTCGGCATCCTCTGGCTACACCTTC
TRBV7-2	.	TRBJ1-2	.	CASSEGISRGGRVTF	TGTGCCAGCAGCGAGGGGATTAGCAGGGGTGGTCGGGTCACCTTC
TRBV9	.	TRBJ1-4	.	CASSASIGTGVEKLFF	TGTGCCAGCAGCGCCTCTATCGGCACCGGGGTTGAAAAACTGTTTTTT
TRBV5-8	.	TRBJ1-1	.	CASSFRRGNTEAFF	TGTGCCAGCAGCTTTAGGAGAGGAAACACTGAAGCTTTCTTT
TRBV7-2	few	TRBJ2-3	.	CASSSYTDTQYF	TGTGCCAGCAGCTCGTACACAGATACGCAGTATTTT
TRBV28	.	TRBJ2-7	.	CASSPPQATNYEQYF	TGTGCCAGCAGTCCACCACAGGCGACCAACTACGAGCAGTACTTC
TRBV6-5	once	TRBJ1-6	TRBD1	CASRPLDRDNSPLHF	TGTGCCAGCCGCCCACTGGACAGGGATAATTCACCCCTCCACTTT
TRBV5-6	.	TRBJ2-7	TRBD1	CASSSGQGLNEQYF	TGTGCCAGCAGCTCTGGACAGGGGTTGAACGAGCAGTACTTC
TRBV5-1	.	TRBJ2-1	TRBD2	CASSSGLAGDNEQFF	TGCGCCAGCAGCTCGGGACTAGCGGGAGACAATGAGCAGTTCTTC
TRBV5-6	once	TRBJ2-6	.	CASSLGPGDWSSGANVLTF	TGTGCCAGCAGCCTCGGACCAGGGGATTGGAGCTCTGGGGCCAACGTCCTGACTTTC
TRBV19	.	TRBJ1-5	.	CASSIRGRNQPQHF	TGTGCCAGTAGTATCAGGGGTCGTAATCAGCCCCAGCATTTT
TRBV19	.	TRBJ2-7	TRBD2	CASSTHGRYYEQYF	TGTGCCAGTAGTACTCACGGGAGGTACTACGAGCAGTACTTC
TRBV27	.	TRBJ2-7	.	CASSLRGSYEQYF	TGTGCCAGCAGCCTCAGGGGATCCTACGAGCAGTACTTC
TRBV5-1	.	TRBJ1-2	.	CASSGGNGYTF	TGTGCCAGCAGCGGGGGGAATGGCTACACCTTC
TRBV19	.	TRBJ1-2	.	CACQVSAGIDGYTF	TGTGCCTGCCAGGTGTCGGCAGGGATTGATGGCTACACCTTC
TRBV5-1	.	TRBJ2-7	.	CASSSSRQRYEQYF	TGCGCCAGCAGCTCTAGTAGGCAGCGCTACGAGCAGTACTTC
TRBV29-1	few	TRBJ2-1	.	CSVDLRGEDEQFF	TGCAGCGTTGATCTCAGGGGTGAGGATGAGCAGTTCTTC
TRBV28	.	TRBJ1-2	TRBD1	CASTLGQGAYGYTF	TGTGCCAGCACCTTGGGACAGGGGGCCTATGGCTACACCTTC
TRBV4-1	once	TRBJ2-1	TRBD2	CASSPGGSSGGPYNEQFF	TGCGCCAGCAGCCCCGGAGGGTCTAGCGGGGGCCCCTACAATGAGCAGTTCTTC
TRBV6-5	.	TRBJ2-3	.	CASSYGVGARADTQYF	TGTGCCAGCAGTTACGGGGTGGGGGCTAGGGCAGATACGCAGTATTTT
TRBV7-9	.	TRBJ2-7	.	CASSPATASYEQYF	TGTGCCAGCAGCCCGGCGACAGCATCCTACGAGCAGTACTTC
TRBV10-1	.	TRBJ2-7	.	CASSDPPVEQYF	TGCGCCAGCAGTGACCCCCCGGTCGAGCAGTACTTC
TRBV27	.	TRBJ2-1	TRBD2	CASRRVAGAYNEQFF	TGTGCCAGCCGGAGAGTAGCGGGAGCCTACAATGAGCAGTTCTTC
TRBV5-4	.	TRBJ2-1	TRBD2	CASSQRGGLYNEQFF	TGTGCCAGCAGCCAGCGGGGGGGCCTTTACAATGAGCAGTTCTTC
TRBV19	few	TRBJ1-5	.	CASSIRGSNQPQHF	TGTGCCAGTAGTATTAGGGGCAGCAATCAGCCCCAGCATTTT
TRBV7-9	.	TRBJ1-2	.	CASSLLSWGPDYGYTF	TGTGCCAGCAGCTTACTTTCTTGGGGGCCGGACTATGGCTACACCTTC
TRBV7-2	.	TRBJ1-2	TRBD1	CASSPTGQGSKGYTF	TGTGCCAGCAGCCCAACCGGACAGGGGTCAAAAGGCTACACCTTC
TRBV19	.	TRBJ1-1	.	CASRVRVKSEAFF	TGTGCCAGTAGAGTCAGGGTAAAGAGTGAAGCTTTCTTT
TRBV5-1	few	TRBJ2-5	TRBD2	CASSPGGASFETQYF	TGCGCCAGCAGTCCCGGGGGGGCCAGCTTCGAGACCCAGTACTTC
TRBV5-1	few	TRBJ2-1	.	CASSQDSYNEQFF	TGCGCCAGCAGCCAGGACAGTTACAATGAGCAGTTCTTC
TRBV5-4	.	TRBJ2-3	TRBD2	CASSLAPSGRAGTDTQYF	TGTGCCAGCAGCTTGGCTCCTAGCGGGAGGGCCGGCACAGATACGCAGTATTTT
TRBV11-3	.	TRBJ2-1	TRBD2	CASSLGLAGGDEQFF	TGTGCCAGCAGCTTGGGACTAGCGGGGGGTGATGAGCAGTTCTTC
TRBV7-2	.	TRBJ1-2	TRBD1	CASNRQGADGYTF	TGTGCCAGCAATCGACAGGGGGCTGATGGCTACACCTTC
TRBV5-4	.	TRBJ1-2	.	CASSLDRTELRGYTF	TGTGCCAGCAGCTTGGATCGGACTGAGCTTCGTGGCTACACCTTC
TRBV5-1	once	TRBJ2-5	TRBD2	CASSTEAGLAGEQYF	TGCGCCAGCAGCACCGAGGCCGGACTAGCCGGGGAGCAGTACTTC
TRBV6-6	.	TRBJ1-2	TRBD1	CASSYGTAANYGYTF	TGTGCCAGCAGCTACGGGACAGCTGCTAACTATGGCTACACCTTC